The T cell receptor (beta chain) described here comes from a study of cytomegalovirus exposure and HLA in healthy donors. At collection, donors were nominally healthy, but unrecorded immune exposures were probable. Comment on this clone: Its antigen is as yet unknown.

Study-wide results and limits: Later analysis showed most CMV-associated TCR beta chains appearing HLA-restricted. Excluded were some V segments that proved indistinguishable, including TRBV6-2 and TRBV6-3.

Vbeta (60) and Jbeta (13) primers were used in the PCR. TCRdb keeps only in-frame clones here, not all; method: immunoSEQ multiplex PCR. The table lists 170,000 or so clones, 65% to 80% of them singletons. The CDR3 spans 16 residues. V gave up 4 bases and J gave up 3 bases; unmatched junction bases: 10. Per germline, CDR1 MNHEY and CDR2 SMNVEV (reference sequence). This chain links TRBV27 with TRBJ2-7, with TRBD2 matching over 9 bases. This sequence was found in a woman aged 25 to 45 in good health and CMV-seronegative. Material: PBMCs. The CDR3 DNA is TGTGCCAGCAGTTGGGGTAGCGGGAGAAGGAGCTACGAGCAGTACTTC. This translates into CASSWGSGRRSYEQYF.